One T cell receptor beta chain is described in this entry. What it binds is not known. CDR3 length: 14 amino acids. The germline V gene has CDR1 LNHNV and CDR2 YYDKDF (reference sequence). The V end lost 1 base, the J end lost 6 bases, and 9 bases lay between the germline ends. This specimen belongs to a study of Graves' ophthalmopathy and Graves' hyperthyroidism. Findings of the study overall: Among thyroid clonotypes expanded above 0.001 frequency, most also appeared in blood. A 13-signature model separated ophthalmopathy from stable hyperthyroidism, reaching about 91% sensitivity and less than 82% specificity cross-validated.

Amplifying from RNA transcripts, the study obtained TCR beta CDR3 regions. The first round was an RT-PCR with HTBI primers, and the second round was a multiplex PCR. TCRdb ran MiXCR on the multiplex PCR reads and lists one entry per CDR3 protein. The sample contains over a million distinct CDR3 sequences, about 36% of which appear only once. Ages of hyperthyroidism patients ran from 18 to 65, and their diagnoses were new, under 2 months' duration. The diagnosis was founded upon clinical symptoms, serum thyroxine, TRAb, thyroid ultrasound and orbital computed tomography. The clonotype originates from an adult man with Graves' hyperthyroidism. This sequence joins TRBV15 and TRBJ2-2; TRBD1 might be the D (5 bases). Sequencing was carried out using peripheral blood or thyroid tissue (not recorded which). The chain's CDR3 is CATSRVRASGELFF. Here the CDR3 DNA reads TGTGCCACCAGCAGAGTCAGGGCTTCCGGGGAGCTGTTTTTT.